This T cell receptor (beta chain) emerged from a study of response to subunit inactivated influenza vaccine. Study findings and constraints: Researchers suggested that each seasonal influenza vaccination recruits few new T cells.

This clonotype was recorded a few times. What it recognizes is unknown. One entry per CDR3 protein results from TCRdb running MiXCR on the RT-PCR reads. The top ten hold roughly 7.2% of the sample, which has hundreds of thousands of distinct CDR3 sequences, roughly 15% seen once. The TCR sequence derives from a man aged 45-60 years who received an inactivated influenza vaccine. This material consisted of PBMCs from blood, taken around 15 days before vaccination.

The CDR3: CASSLSVGNPYNEQFF. The CDR3 coding sequence is TGTGCCAGCAGCTTGAGTGTAGGGAACCCCTACAATGAGCAGTTCTTC. V and J are TRBV11-1 and TRBJ2-1, with no clear D. Trimming stripped 3 bases from V and 2 bases from J, with 14 bases between. Germline V CDR1 and CDR2: SGHAT, FQDESV (reference sequence). The CDR3 covers 16 residues.